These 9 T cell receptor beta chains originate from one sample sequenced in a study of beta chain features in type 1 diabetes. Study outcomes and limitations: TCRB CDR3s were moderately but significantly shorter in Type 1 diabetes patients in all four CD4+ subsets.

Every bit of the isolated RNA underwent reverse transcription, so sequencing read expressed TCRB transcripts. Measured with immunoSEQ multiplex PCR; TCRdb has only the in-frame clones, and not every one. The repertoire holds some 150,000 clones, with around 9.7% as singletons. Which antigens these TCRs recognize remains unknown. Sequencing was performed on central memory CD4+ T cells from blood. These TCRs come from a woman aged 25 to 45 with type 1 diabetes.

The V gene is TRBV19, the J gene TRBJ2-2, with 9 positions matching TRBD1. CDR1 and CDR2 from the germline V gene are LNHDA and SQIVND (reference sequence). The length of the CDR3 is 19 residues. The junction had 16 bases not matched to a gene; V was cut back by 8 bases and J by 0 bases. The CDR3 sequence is CASLVGTGRQGSNTGELFF. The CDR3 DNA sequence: TGTGCCAGTCTGGTTGGGACAGGGCGTCAAGGGTCGAACACCGGGGAGCTGTTTTTT.

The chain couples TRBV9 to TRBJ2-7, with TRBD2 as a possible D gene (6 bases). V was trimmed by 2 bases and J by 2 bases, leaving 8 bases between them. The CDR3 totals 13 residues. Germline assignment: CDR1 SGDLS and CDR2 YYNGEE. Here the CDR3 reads CASSVSGAYEQYF. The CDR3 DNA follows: TGTGCCAGCAGCGTTAGCGGTGCCTACGAGCAGTACTTC.

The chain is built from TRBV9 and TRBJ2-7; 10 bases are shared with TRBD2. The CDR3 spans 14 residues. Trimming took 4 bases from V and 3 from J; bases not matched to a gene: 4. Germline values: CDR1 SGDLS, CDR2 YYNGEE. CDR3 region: CASSPGLANYEQYF. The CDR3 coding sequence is TGTGCCAGCAGCCCGGGACTAGCGAACTACGAGCAGTACTTC.

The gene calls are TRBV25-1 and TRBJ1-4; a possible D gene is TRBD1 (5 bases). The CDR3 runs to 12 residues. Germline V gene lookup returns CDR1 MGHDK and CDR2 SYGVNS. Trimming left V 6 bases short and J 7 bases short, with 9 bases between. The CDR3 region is CASRTETEKLFF. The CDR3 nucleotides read TGTGCCAGCAGGACAGAGACTGAAAAACTGTTTTTT.

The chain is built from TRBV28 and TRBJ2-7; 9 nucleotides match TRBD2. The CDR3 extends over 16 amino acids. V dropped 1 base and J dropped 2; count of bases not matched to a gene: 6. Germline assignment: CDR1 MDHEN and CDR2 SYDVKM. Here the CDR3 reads CASSLSIAGDTYEQYF. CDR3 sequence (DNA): TGTGCCAGCAGTTTATCAATAGCGGGAGATACCTACGAGCAGTACTTC. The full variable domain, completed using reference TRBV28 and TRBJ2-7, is DVKVTQSSRYLVKRTGEKVFLECVQDMDHENMFWYRQDPGLGLRLIYFSYDVKMKEKGDIPEGYSVSREKKERFSLILESASTNQTSMYLCASSLSIAGDTYEQYFGPGTRLTVT.

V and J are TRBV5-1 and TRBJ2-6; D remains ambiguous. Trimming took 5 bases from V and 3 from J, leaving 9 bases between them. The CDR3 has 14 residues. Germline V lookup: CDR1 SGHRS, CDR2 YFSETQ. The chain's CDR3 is CASSEADGANVLTF. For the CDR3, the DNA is TGCGCCAGCAGTGAGGCAGATGGGGCCAACGTCCTGACTTTC.

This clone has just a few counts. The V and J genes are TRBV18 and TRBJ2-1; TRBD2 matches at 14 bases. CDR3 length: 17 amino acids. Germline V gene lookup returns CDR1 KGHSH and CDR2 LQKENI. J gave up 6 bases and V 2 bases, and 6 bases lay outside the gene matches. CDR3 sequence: CASSPSPGTSGSNEQFF. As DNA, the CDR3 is TGTGCCAGCTCACCATCTCCGGGGACTAGCGGGAGCAATGAGCAGTTCTTC.

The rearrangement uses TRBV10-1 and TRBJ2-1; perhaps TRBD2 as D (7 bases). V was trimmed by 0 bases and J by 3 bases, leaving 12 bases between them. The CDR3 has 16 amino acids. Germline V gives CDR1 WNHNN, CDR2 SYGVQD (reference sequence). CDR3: CASSESRAGHYNEQFF. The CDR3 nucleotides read TGCGCCAGCAGTGAGTCGAGAGCGGGACACTACAATGAGCAGTTCTTC.

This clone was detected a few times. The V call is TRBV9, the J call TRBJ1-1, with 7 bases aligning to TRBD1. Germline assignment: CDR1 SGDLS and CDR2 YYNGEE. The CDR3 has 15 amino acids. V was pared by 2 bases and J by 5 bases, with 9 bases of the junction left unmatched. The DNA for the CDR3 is TGTGCCAGCAGCGTTGAGGGGGCGAGGGAAACTGAAGCTTTCTTT. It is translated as CASSVEGARETEAFF.